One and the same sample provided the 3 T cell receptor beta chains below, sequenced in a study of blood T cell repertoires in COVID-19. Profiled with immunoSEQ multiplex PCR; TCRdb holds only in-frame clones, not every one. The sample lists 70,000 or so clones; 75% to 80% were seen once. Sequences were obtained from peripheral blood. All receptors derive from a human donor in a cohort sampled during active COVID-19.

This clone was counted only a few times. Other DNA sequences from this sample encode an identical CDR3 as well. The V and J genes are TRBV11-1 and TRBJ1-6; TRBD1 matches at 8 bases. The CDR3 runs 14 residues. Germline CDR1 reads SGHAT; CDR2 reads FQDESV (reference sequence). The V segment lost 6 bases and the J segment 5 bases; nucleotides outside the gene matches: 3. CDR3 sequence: CASSRTGNNSPLHF. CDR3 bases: TGTGCCAGCAGTCGGACAGGGAATAATTCACCCCTCCACTTT. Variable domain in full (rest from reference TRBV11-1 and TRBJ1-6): EAEVAQSPRYKITEKSQAVAFWCDPISGHATLYWYRQILGQGPELLVQFQDESVVDDSQLPKDRFSAERLKGVDSTLKIQPAELGDSAMYLCASSRTGNNSPLHFGNGTRLTVT.

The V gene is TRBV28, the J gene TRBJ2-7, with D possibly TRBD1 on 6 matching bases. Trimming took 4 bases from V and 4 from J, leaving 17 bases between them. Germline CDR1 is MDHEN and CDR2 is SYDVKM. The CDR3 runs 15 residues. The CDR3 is CASSSTGFLSYEQYF. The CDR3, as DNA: TGTGCCAGCAGTTCGACAGGTTTCCTCAGTTACGAGCAGTACTTC.

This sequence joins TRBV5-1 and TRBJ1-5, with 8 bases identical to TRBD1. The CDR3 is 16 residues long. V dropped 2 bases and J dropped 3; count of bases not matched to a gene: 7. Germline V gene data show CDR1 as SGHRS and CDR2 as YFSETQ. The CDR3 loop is CASSLLPGQANQPQHF. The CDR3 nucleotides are TGCGCCAGCAGCTTACTACCGGGACAGGCCAATCAGCCCCAGCATTTT.